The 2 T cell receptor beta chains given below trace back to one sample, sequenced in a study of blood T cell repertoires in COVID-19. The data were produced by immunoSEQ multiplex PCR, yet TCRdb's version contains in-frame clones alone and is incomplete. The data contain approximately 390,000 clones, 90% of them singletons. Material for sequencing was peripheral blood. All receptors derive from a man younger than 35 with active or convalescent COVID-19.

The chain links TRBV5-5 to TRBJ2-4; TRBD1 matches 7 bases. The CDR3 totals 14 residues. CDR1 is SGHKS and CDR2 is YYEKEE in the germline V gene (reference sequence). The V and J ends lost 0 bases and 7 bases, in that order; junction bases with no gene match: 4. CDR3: CASSLEQGWNIQYF. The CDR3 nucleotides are TGTGCCAGCAGCTTGGAACAGGGGTGGAACATTCAGTACTTC.

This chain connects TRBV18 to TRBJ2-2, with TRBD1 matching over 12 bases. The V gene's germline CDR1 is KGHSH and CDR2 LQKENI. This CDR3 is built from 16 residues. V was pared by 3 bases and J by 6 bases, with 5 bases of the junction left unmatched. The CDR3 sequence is CASSPPGQGASGELFF. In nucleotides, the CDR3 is TGTGCCAGCTCACCCCCGGGACAGGGGGCTTCCGGGGAGCTGTTTTTT. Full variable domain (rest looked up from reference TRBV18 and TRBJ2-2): NAGVMQNPRHLVRRRGQEARLRCSPMKGHSHVYWYRQLPEEGLKFMVYLQKENIIDESGMPKERFSAEFPKEGPSILRIQQVVRGDSAAYFCASSPPGQGASGELFFGEGSRLTVL.